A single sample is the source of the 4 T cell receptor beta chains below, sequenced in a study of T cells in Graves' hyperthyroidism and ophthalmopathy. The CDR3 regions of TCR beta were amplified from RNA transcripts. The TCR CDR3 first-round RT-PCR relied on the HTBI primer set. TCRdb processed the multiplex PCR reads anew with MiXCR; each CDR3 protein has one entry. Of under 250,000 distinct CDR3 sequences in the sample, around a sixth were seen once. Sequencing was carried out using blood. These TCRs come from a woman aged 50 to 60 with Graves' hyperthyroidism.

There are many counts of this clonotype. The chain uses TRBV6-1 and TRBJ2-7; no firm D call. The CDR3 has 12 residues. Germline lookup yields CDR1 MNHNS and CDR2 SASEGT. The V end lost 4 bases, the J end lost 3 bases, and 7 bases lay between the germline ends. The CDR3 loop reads CASSAGFYEQYF. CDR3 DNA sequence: TGTGCCAGCAGTGCTGGTTTCTACGAGCAGTACTTC.

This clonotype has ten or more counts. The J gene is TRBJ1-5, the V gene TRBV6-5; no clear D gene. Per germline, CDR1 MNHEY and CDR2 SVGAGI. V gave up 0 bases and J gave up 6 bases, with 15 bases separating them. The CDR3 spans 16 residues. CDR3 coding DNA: TGTGCCAGCAGTTACTCTGGTTCCGGGGTCGGTCAGCCCCAGCATTTT. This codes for CASSYSGSGVGQPQHF.

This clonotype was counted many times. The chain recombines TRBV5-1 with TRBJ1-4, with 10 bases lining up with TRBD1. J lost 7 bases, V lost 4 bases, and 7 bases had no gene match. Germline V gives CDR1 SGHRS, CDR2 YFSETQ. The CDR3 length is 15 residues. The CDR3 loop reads CASSVGQGMGEKLFF. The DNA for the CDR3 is TGCGCCAGCAGCGTGGGACAGGGGATGGGTGAAAAACTGTTTTTT.

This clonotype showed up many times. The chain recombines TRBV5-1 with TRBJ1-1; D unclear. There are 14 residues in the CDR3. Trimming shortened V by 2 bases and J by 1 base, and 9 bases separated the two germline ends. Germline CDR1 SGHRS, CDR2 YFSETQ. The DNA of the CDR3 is TGCGCCAGCAGCTTAGTTTTTCAGAACACTGAAGCTTTCTTT. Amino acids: CASSLVFQNTEAFF.